This TCR beta chain is from a study of T-cell memory formation after mild COVID-19. The germline gives CDR1 SGHTA, CDR2 FQGNSA. The CDR3 has 16 residues. Trimming removed 4 bases from V and 4 bases from J, with 18 bases in between. TCRdb re-analysed the 5' RACE reads in MiXCR, keeping a single row per CDR3 protein. Among roughly 300,000 distinct CDR3 sequences listed, over 7% were seen once. The receptor was isolated from a man aged 18 to 35 who had mild COVID-19 (a few samples of this study predate the infection). Cell type and time point are not known. Sequencing used PBMCs or a T cell subset sorted from them (not recorded which). The chain carries TRBV7-2 and TRBJ2-3; D could derive from TRBD1 or TRBD2 (7 bases each). The CDR3 DNA follows: TGTGCCAGCAGCTCCCAGGGGGGGGGGGCCGCAGATACGCAGTATTTT. Its protein product is CASSSQGGGAADTQYF.